A selection of T cell receptor beta chains follows, all from one sample in a study of shared clonotypes between healthy human individuals. Sequenced by immunoSEQ multiplex PCR; TCRdb stores in-frame clones only, minus some. The sample has around 1.9 million clones, 90% to 95% seen once; the top ten hold over 1.5%. Material: naive CD8+ T cells from PBMCs. Receptor source: a man younger than 35 in good health. Some clones in this sample may be carry-over from other donors' samples. Each CDR3 is given with its conserved first and last residue. The D gene is left open where the match is weak. For some rows the clone size is stated as once, few or many, or as a class when expanded; others skip it.

D gene: NA
clone size: NA
J gene: TRBJ2-1
V gene: TRBV14
CDR3 protein: CASSLTGARPSYNEQFF
CDR3 DNA: TGTGCCAGCAGCCTGACGGGGGCCCGACCCTCCTACAATGAGCAGTTCTTC

D gene: NA
clone size: NA
J gene: TRBJ2-2
V gene: TRBV19
CDR3 protein: CASSTGPTTGELFF
CDR3 DNA: TGTGCCAGTAGTACAGGACCCACCACCGGGGAGCTGTTTTTT

D gene: TRBD1
clone size: NA
J gene: TRBJ2-5
V gene: TRBV9
CDR3 protein: CASSTGQGARETQYF
CDR3 DNA: TGTGCCAGCAGCACAGGACAGGGGGCGCGAGAGACCCAGTACTTC

D gene: TRBD2
clone size: NA
J gene: TRBJ2-2
V gene: TRBV11-2
CDR3 protein: CASNFPGTSGSTGELFF
CDR3 DNA: TGTGCCAGCAACTTTCCCGGGACTAGCGGGAGTACCGGGGAGCTGTTTTTT

D gene: NA
clone size: few
J gene: TRBJ1-1
V gene: TRBV7-9
CDR3 protein: CALRAAKPTTEAFF
CDR3 DNA: TGTGCCCTCCGGGCGGCTAAACCCACCACTGAAGCTTTCTTT

D gene: TRBD2
clone size: NA
J gene: TRBJ2-1
V gene: TRBV29-1
CDR3 protein: CSVEISSGRAREQFF
CDR3 DNA: TGCAGCGTTGAGATAAGCAGCGGGAGGGCCAGGGAGCAGTTCTTC

D gene: NA
clone size: NA
J gene: TRBJ2-2
V gene: TRBV29-1
CDR3 protein: CSALNLSRELFF
CDR3 DNA: TGCAGCGCCCTAAACCTTAGCAGGGAGCTGTTTTTT

D gene: TRBD1
clone size: NA
J gene: TRBJ1-5
V gene: TRBV28
CDR3 protein: CASSLRQGVYNQPQHF
CDR3 DNA: TGTGCCAGCAGTTTAAGACAGGGGGTTTACAATCAGCCCCAGCATTTT

D gene: TRBD2
clone size: NA
J gene: TRBJ2-1
V gene: TRBV7-9
CDR3 protein: CASSPTSGGRNNEQFF
CDR3 DNA: TGTGCCAGCAGCCCCACCTCTGGCGGGAGGAACAATGAGCAGTTCTTC

D gene: NA
clone size: few
J gene: TRBJ1-1
V gene: TRBV28
CDR3 protein: CASSFLGGGISAFF
CDR3 DNA: TGTGCCAGCAGTTTCCTCGGGGGAGGGATCTCGGCTTTCTTT

D gene: TRBD1
clone size: NA
J gene: TRBJ2-7
V gene: TRBV27
CDR3 protein: CASRTGYYEQYF
CDR3 DNA: TGTGCCAGCAGGACAGGGTACTACGAGCAGTACTTC